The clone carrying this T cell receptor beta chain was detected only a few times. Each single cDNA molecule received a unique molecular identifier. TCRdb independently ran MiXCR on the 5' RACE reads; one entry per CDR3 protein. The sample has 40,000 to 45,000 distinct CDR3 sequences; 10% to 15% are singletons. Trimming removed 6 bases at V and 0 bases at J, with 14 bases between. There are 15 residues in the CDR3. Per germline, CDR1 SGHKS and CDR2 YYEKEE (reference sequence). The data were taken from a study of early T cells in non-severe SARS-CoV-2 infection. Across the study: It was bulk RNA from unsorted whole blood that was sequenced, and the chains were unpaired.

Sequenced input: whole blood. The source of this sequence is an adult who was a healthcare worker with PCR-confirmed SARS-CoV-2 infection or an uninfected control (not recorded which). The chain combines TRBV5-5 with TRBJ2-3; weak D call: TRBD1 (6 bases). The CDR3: CASTNRVGSTDTQYF. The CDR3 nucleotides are TGTGCCAGCACTAACAGGGTTGGAAGCACAGATACGCAGTATTTT. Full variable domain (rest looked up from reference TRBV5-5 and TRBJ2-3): DAGVTQSPTHLIKTRGQQVTLRCSPISGHKSVSWYQQVLGQGPQFIFQYYEKEERGRGNFPDRFSARQFPNYSSELNVNALLLGDSALYLCASTNRVGSTDTQYFGPGTRLTVL.